A single sample is the source of the 31 T cell receptor beta chains below, sequenced in a study of blood T cells in healthy people across ages. Sample-barcoded 5' priming and a J-beta primer mix drove a second PCR of roughly 6 to 12 cycles. TCRdb recomputed calls from the 5' RACE reads with MiXCR, one row per CDR3 protein. The sample comprises about 1.7 million distinct CDR3 sequences, over 25% of which are singletons, and 7.7% rests with the top ten. What was sequenced was blood. Receptors originate from a woman aged 25 to 39 in good health.

This clonotype was counted a few times. The rearrangement joins TRBV20-1 to TRBJ1-5; 8 nucleotides align to TRBD1. Germline values: CDR1 DFQATT, CDR2 SNEGSKA (reference sequence). V gave up 4 bases and J gave up 1 base; unmatched junction bases: 9. The CDR3 is 16 residues long. For the CDR3, the DNA is TGCAGTGCTAAGAGGCAGGGGGCAGTGAGCAATCAGCCCCAGCATTTT. Its protein is CSAKRQGAVSNQPQHF.

Notes on this clonotype: Just one base apart from a much larger clone, this may be a read error. This chain connects TRBV20-1 to TRBJ2-7; D call uncertain. CDR3 length: 13 amino acids. V lost 0 bases and J 5 bases, leaving 11 bases between the germline ends. The germline CDR1 and CDR2 sequences are DFQATT and SNEGSKA (reference sequence). In DNA form, the CDR3 reads TGCAGTGCTAGAGAGAGTTACCGCAACGAGCAGTACTTC. Protein sequence: CSARESYRNEQYF.

As for this clonotype: A read error may be the cause here, since a much bigger clone is one base away. This chain joins TRBV29-1 and TRBJ2-1; D possibly matches TRBD1 or TRBD2 (5 bases each). Trimming removed 4 bases from V and 10 bases from J, with 14 bases in between. This CDR3 region has 12 residues. CDR1 SQVTM and CDR2 ANQGSEA come from the germline V gene. The CDR3 loop is CSVGKGTYEQFF. The CDR3, as DNA: TGCAGCGTTGGAAAGGGGACCTACGAGCAGTTCTTC.

In its sample, this clonotype was seen many times. V gene TRBV10-3 combines with J gene TRBJ1-2; D may be TRBD1 (5 bases). The V end lost 3 bases, the J end lost 4 bases, and 15 bases lay between the germline ends. This CDR3 is 15 amino acids long. Germline V lookup: CDR1 ENHRY, CDR2 SYGVKD. This CDR3 reads CAISDVGDRTYGYTF. For the CDR3, the DNA is TGTGCCATCAGTGATGTGGGGGACCGCACCTATGGCTACACCTTC.

Only a few counts were recorded for this clonotype. V usage is TRBV7-6 and J usage is TRBJ2-3; a possible D gene is TRBD1 (6 bases). The germline V and J ends were trimmed by 1 base and 1 base, with 12 bases remaining between them. Looked up from germline, CDR1 is SGHVS and CDR2 is FNYEAQ. The CDR3 runs to 16 residues. This CDR3 is CASSLGGLGGTDTQYF. DNA of the CDR3: TGTGCCAGCAGCTTAGGGGGGCTGGGGGGCACAGATACGCAGTATTTT.

This clonotype was picked up many times. The rearrangement uses TRBV7-3 and TRBJ2-3; D is possibly TRBD2 (5 bases). The germline V and J ends were trimmed by 3 bases and 6 bases, with 7 bases remaining between them. This CDR3 spans 12 amino acids. Germline CDR1 is SGHTA and CDR2 is FQGTGA. Here the CDR3 DNA reads TGTGCCAGCAGCTTCCCGGGGGATACGCAGTATTTT. Protein product: CASSFPGDTQYF.

The chain recombines TRBV2 with TRBJ2-7, with a weak D call TRBD1 (6 bases). Per the germline V gene, CDR1 is SNHLY and CDR2 is FYNNEI. V lost 6 bases and J lost 0, with 12 bases in between. CDR3 length equals 14 residues. The CDR3 sequence is CASRMQGSSYEQYF. As DNA, the CDR3 is TGTGCCAGCAGAATGCAGGGGAGCTCCTACGAGCAGTACTTC.

The rearrangement uses TRBV20-1 and TRBJ1-4, with TRBD1 as a possible D gene (6 bases). Trimming removed 5 bases at V and 5 bases at J, with 21 bases between. CDR3 length: 16 residues. Per the germline V gene, CDR1 is DFQATT and CDR2 is SNEGSKA (reference sequence). The CDR3 sequence is CSAPRGGSPGNEKLFF. Written as DNA, the CDR3 is TGCAGTGCTCCCCGCGGGGGCAGTCCTGGGAATGAAAAACTGTTTTTT.

About this clonotype: Compared with germline, one end of the junction differs, possibly owing to a read error. J is TRBJ2-6 and V is TRBV6-1; D is perhaps TRBD1 (6 bases). Germline CDR1 MNHNS, CDR2 SASEGT. This CDR3 comprises 18 residues. The CDR3 DNA reads TGTGCCGGCAGTGGTTGGACAGTGGATTATACTGGGGCCAACGTCCTGACTTTC. Its protein product is CAGSGWTVDYTGANVLTF.

The chain has TRBV9 and TRBJ1-1, with D perhaps matching TRBD1 (5 bases). Germline lookup yields CDR1 SGDLS and CDR2 YYNGEE. V lost 4 bases and J lost 8, with 15 bases in between. The CDR3 is 13 amino acids. CDR3 residues: CASSPGDSLEAFF. CDR3 in DNA: TGTGCCAGCAGCCCGGGGGATTCGCTGGAAGCTTTCTTT.

This clonotype was seen a few times. This chain links TRBV6-6 with TRBJ2-1; TRBD1 matches 7 bases. V shed 6 bases and J 3 bases; nucleotides not matched to a gene: 8. The CDR3 is made up of 15 amino acids. From germline, CDR1 is MNHNY and CDR2 SVGAGI (reference sequence). CDR3 in amino acids: CASRVRRDSYNEQFF. The CDR3 bases are TGTGCCAGCAGAGTACGCCGGGACAGCTACAATGAGCAGTTCTTC.

This clonotype was counted only a few times. The chain joins TRBV13 to TRBJ2-7, with unresolved D. Trimming took 0 bases from V and 4 from J, leaving 10 bases between them. The length of the CDR3 is 14 residues. Germline assignment: CDR1 PRHDT and CDR2 FYEKMQ (reference sequence). CDR3 sequence reads: CASSLGYGEYEQYF. The CDR3 coding sequence is TGTGCCAGCAGCTTAGGTTATGGGGAATACGAGCAGTACTTC. Supplemented by reference TRBV13 and TRBJ2-7, the full variable domain reads AAGVIQSPRHLIKEKRETATLKCYPIPRHDTVYWYQQGPGQDPQFLISFYEKMQSDKGSIPDRFSAQQFSDYHSELNMSSLELGDSALYFCASSLGYGEYEQYFGPGTRLTVT.

With regard to this clonotype: A read error may account for a junction end that differs from germline. The gene calls are TRBV30 and TRBJ1-1; D is uncertain. This CDR3 region has 11 residues. Germline V gene lookup returns CDR1 GTSNPN and CDR2 SVGIG (reference sequence). For the CDR3, the DNA is TGTGCCGGGCGCGCGAACACTGAAGCTTCCTTT. This gives the protein CAGRANTEASF.

The sample holds many counts of this clonotype. This rearrangement joins TRBV6-6 to TRBJ2-5; 12 positions agree with TRBD1. The CDR3 contains 16 residues. The germline gives CDR1 MNHNY, CDR2 SVGAGI (reference sequence). After removal of 5 bases from V and 2 bases from J, the junction contained 6 bases not matched to a gene. DNA for the CDR3: TGTGCCAGCAGTACGCCGGGACAGGGGGCGCAAGAGACCCAGTACTTC. Its protein product is CASSTPGQGAQETQYF.

The chain couples TRBV7-2 to TRBJ2-7; D ambiguous. V was shortened by 6 bases and J by 1 base, with 19 bases between the two germline ends. The CDR3 length is 16 residues. Per germline, CDR1 SGHTA and CDR2 FQGNSA. The DNA for the CDR3 is TGTGCCAGCAGTCGACTCTTGGGTTCCTTGTCCTACGAGCAGTACTTC. Protein: CASSRLLGSLSYEQYF. Looking up the rest from reference TRBV7-2 and TRBJ2-7 gives the full variable domain: GAGVSQSPSNKVTEKGKDVELRCDPISGHTALYWYRQSLGQGLEFLIYFQGNSAPDKSGLPSDRFSAERTGGSVSTLTIQRTQQEDSAVYLCASSRLLGSLSYEQYFGPGTRLTVT.

The sample holds many counts of this clonotype. The chain employs TRBV29-1 and TRBJ1-1, with TRBD1 matching 8 bases. CDR3 length equals 13 residues. Germline loops: CDR1 SQVTM, CDR2 ANQGSEA. The V gene end was trimmed by 5 bases and the J gene end by 4 bases; junction bases not matched to a gene: 6. The CDR3 protein is CSVSTGGITEAFF. For the CDR3, the DNA is TGCAGCGTTAGTACAGGGGGAATCACTGAAGCTTTCTTT.

On this clonotype itself: The junction differs from germline at one of its ends, possibly a read error. The rearrangement uses TRBV5-6 and TRBJ1-1, with 9 bases lining up with TRBD1. This CDR3 has 16 residues. Germline CDR1 reads SGHDT; CDR2 reads YYEEEE. DNA for the CDR3: TGTGCCAGCAGCTTTCCGGGACAGGGCGCGAACACCGAAGCTTTCTTT. It is translated as CASSFPGQGANTEAFF.

The V and J genes are TRBV27 and TRBJ2-7; 7 nucleotides agree with TRBD1. This CDR3 has 14 amino acids. Germline values: CDR1 MNHEY, CDR2 SMNVEV (reference sequence). V trimming: 7 bases; J trimming: 1 base; junction bases outside the gene matches: 7. DNA of the CDR3: TGTGCCAGCAAGGAAGGGGGCGCTTCCTACGAGCAGTACTTC. Its protein is CASKEGGASYEQYF.

This clonotype was seen at least ten times. The chain carries TRBV10-3 and TRBJ2-3; either TRBD1 or TRBD2 may supply D (5 bases each). Germline V CDR1 and CDR2: ENHRY, SYGVKD. Between the trimmed V and J ends, which lost 2 bases and 4 bases, there was a span of 16 bases. The CDR3 runs 16 residues. This CDR3 reads CAISEEGPKRADTQYF. In DNA form, the CDR3 reads TGTGCCATCAGTGAGGAGGGACCCAAAAGGGCAGATACGCAGTATTTT.

This clonotype has a handful of counts. The chain has TRBV9 and TRBJ2-1, with D maybe TRBD1 (5 bases). The CDR3 extends over 15 amino acids. V lost 0 bases to trimming and J lost 4 bases, with 11 bases between them. Per germline, CDR1 SGDLS and CDR2 YYNGEE. The CDR3 reads CASSVGSAGYNEQFF. CDR3 nucleotides: TGTGCCAGCAGCGTAGGGTCGGCAGGGTACAATGAGCAGTTCTTC.

The sample holds many counts of this clonotype. This sequence joins TRBV12-3 or TRBV12-4 and TRBJ1-2; D remains ambiguous. The CDR3 is 13 residues long. The ends were cut back, 5 bases at V and 2 bases at J, with 9 bases in the middle. Here the CDR3 DNA reads TGTGCCAGCAGTCTGGCGAGGAACTATGGCTACACCTTC. This encodes CASSLARNYGYTF.

This clonotype was observed a single time. One end of the junction varies from germline; a read error may be responsible. This chain joins TRBV2 and TRBJ2-3; D assignment may be TRBD1 or TRBD2 (6 bases each). The CDR3 runs to 13 residues. CDR1 is SNHLY, CDR2 FYNNEI, per germline. DNA of the CDR3: TGTGCCAGCATTTACGGGGGCACAGATACGCGGTATTTT. Translating it yields CASIYGGTDTRYF.

This chain links TRBV5-1 with TRBJ2-3, with D perhaps given as TRBD1 or TRBD2 (5 bases each). The germline V gene has CDR1 SGHRS and CDR2 YFSETQ. The CDR3 sequence is 16 residues long. The V end was cut by 7 bases, the J end by 4 bases, with 22 bases between. CDR3 region: CASGEQVTRVPDTQYF. The CDR3 region has the DNA TGCGCCAGCGGAGAACAGGTCACGAGGGTTCCAGATACGCAGTATTTT.

The CDR3 sequence: CAISDPGLAGVDEQFF. In nucleotides, the CDR3 is TGTGCCATCAGTGACCCGGGACTAGCGGGGGTCGACGAGCAGTTCTTC. The V gene is TRBV10-3, the J gene TRBJ2-1; 14 bases match TRBD2. V was pared by 3 bases and J by 10 bases, with 8 bases of the junction left unmatched. CDR1 is ENHRY and CDR2 is SYGVKD in the germline V gene. The CDR3 totals 16 residues.

Only a few counts were recorded for this clonotype. The chain recombines TRBV11-1 with TRBJ2-1; 10 bases line up with TRBD2. The germline V gene encodes CDR1 SGHAT and CDR2 FQDESV (reference sequence). The trim removed 6 bases at V and 7 bases at J, leaving 9 bases unmatched. This CDR3 spans 15 amino acids. The CDR3 bases are TGTGCCAGCAGATCGACTAGCGGGTCGGGTAATGAGCAGTTCTTC. It codes for CASRSTSGSGNEQFF.

The genes are TRBV7-9 and TRBJ2-2, with unresolved D. The germline V gene encodes CDR1 SEHNR and CDR2 FQNEAQ (reference sequence). This CDR3 has 14 amino acids. Trimming stripped 1 base from V and 6 bases from J, with 9 bases between. The CDR3 sequence is CASSLVLVAGELFF. The DNA for the CDR3 is TGTGCCAGCAGCTTAGTCTTGGTGGCCGGGGAGCTGTTTTTT.

Turning to this clonotype: The junction departs from germline at one end; a sequencing error may be responsible. The chain links TRBV7-2 to TRBJ2-3; either TRBD1 or TRBD2 may fit D (5 bases each). This CDR3 region has 14 residues. The V gene's germline CDR1 is SGHTA and CDR2 FQGNSA. The CDR3 region has the DNA TGTGCCAGCAGCCTAAGGGACGGCACAGATATGCAGTATTTT. Translated, it gives CASSLRDGTDMQYF.

This clonotype has a handful of counts. CDR3 coding DNA: TGTGCCAGCCCACCGGCGGGGCACGCTTACAATGAGCAGTTCTTC. Amino acids: CASPPAGHAYNEQFF. This chain connects TRBV28 to TRBJ2-1; possibly TRBD2 for D (6 bases). Trimming took 8 bases from V and 4 from J, leaving 18 bases between them. There are 15 residues in the CDR3. In germline, CDR1 is MDHEN, CDR2 SYDVKM. Looking up the rest from reference TRBV28 and TRBJ2-1 gives the full variable domain: DVKVTQSSRYLVKRTGEKVFLECVQDMDHENMFWYRQDPGLGLRLIYFSYDVKMKEKGDIPEGYSVSREKKERFSLILESASTNQTSMYLCASPPAGHAYNEQFFGPGTRLTVL.

V is TRBV19 and J is TRBJ2-1, with D perhaps TRBD2 (5 bases). CDR1 and CDR2 (germline): LNHDA, SQIVND (reference sequence). V shed 7 bases and J shed 9 bases, with 10 bases lying between them. The length of the CDR3 is 11 residues. Here the CDR3 reads CASIRGTEQFF. The CDR3 DNA follows: TGTGCCAGTATCCGGGGAACTGAGCAGTTCTTC.

In its sample, this clonotype was seen many times. The chain is built from TRBV29-1 and TRBJ2-7; a possible D gene is TRBD2 (5 bases). The CDR3 has 16 amino acids. V was cut by 3 bases and J by 0 bases, with 18 bases left in between. The germline CDR1 and CDR2 sequences are SQVTM and ANQGSEA. CDR3 DNA sequence: TGCAGCGTTGATAGACTATCTCCTTCGAGCTCCTACGAGCAGTACTTC. Translated: CSVDRLSPSSSYEQYF.

This chain uses TRBV18 with TRBJ1-5; 7 positions match TRBD1. Germline lookup yields CDR1 KGHSH and CDR2 LQKENI. V was clipped by 4 bases and J by 6 bases; unmatched bases: 15. CDR3 length: 17 amino acids. CDR3 coding DNA: TGTGCCAGCTCACTACAACCACAGAGAGGGGGCGGTCAGCCCCAGCATTTT. Translated: CASSLQPQRGGGQPQHF.